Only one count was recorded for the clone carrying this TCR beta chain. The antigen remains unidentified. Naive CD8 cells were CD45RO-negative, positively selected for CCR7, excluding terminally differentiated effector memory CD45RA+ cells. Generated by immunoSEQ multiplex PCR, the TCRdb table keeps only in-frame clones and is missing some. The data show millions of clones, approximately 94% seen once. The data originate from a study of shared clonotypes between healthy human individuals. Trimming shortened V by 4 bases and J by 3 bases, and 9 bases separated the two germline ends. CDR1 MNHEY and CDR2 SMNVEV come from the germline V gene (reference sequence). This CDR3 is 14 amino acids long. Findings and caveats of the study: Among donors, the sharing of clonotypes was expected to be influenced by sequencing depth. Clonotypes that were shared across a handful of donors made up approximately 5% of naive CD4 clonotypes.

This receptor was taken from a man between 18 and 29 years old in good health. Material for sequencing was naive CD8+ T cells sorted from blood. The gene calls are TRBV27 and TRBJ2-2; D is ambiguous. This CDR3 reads CASSYRADTGELFF. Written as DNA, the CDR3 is TGTGCCAGCAGTTACCGGGCGGACACCGGGGAGCTGTTTTTT.